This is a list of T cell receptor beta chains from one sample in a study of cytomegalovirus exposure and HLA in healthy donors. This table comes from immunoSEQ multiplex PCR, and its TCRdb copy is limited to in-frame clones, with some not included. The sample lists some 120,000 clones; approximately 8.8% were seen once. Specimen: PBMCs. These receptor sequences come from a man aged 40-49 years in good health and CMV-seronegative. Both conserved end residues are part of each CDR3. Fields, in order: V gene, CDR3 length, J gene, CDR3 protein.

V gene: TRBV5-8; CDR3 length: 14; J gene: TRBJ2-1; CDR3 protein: CASSFGTGENEQFF
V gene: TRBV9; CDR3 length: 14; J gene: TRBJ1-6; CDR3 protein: CASSPQGSNSPLHF
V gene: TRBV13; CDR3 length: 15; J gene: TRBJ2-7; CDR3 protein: CASSSWTQSSYEQYF
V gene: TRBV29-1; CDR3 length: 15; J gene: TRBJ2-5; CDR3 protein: CSVAIQGVKGETQYF
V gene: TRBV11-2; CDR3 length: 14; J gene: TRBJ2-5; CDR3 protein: CASSLGGVQETQYF
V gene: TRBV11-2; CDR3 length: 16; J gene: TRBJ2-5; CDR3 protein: CASSLGVAGAEETQYF
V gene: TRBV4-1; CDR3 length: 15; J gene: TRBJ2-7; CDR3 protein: CASSQFPGQSNEQYF
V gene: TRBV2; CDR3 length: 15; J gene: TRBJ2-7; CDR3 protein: CASSQQGRGTYEQYF
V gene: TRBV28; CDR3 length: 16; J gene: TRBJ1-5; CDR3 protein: CASSFRQGISNQPQHF
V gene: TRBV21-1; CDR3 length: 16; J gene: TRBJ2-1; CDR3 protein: CASSEGLAGDFNEQFF
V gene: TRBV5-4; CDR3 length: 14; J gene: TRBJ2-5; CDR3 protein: CASSFGGIGETQYF
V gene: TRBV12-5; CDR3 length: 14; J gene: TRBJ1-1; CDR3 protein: CASGLGTANTEAFF
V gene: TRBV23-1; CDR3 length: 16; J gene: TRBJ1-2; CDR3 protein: CASSPPGTDHNYGYTF
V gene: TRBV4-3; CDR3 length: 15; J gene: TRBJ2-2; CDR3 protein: CASSQDPGGTGELFF
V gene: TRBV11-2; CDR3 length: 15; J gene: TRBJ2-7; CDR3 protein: CASSLEGQGIYEQYF
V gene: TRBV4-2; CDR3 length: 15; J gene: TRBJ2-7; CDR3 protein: CASSQDGTGSYEQYF
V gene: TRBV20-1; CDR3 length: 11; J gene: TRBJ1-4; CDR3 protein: CSASGGKKLFF